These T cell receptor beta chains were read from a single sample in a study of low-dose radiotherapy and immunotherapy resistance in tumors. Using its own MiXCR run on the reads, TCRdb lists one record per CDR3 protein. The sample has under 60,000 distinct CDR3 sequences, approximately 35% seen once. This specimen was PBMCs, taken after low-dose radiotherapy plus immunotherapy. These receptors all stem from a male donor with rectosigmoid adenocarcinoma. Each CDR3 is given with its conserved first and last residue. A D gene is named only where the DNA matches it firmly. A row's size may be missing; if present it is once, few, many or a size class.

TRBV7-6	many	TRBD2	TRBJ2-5	CASSRRGGTSGGLETQYF	TGTGCCAGCAGTCGAAGAGGCGGGACTAGCGGGGGGCTGGAGACCCAGTACTTC
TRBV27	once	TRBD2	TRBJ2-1	CASSLREVYNEQFF	TGTGCCAGCAGTTTGCGGGAGGTCTACAATGAGCAGTTCTTC
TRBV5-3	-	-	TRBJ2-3	CASSLSGRTATDTQYF	TGTGCCAGCAGCTTGAGCGGCAGGACCGCCACAGATACGCAGTATTTT
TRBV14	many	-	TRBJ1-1	CASSLQTNTEAFF	TGTGCCAGCAGTCTACAGACGAACACTGAAGCTTTCTTT
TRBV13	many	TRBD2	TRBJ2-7	CASSPGTSGREYEQYF	TGTGCCAGCAGCCCCGGGACTAGCGGGAGGGAATACGAGCAGTACTTC
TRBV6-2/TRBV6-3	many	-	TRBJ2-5	CASSYRQGRQETQYF	TGTGCCAGCAGTTACCGCCAGGGCCGACAAGAGACCCAGTACTTC
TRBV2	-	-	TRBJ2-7	CASSVVGLPTYEQYF	TGTGCCAGCAGTGTGGTGGGCCTACCCACCTACGAGCAGTACTTC
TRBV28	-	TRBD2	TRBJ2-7	CASSRPRGEENYEQYF	TGTGCCAGCAGCCGACCCCGGGGGGAGGAGAACTACGAGCAGTACTTC
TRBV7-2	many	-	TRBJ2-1	CASSVEMANNEQFF	TGTGCCAGCAGCGTCGAGATGGCTAACAATGAGCAGTTCTTC
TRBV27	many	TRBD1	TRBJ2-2	CASSPWTGRELFF	TGTGCCAGCAGTCCCTGGACAGGCCGGGAGCTGTTTTTT
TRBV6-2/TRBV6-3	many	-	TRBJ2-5	CASSYPGLQETQYF	TGTGCCAGCAGTTACCCCGGACTACAAGAGACCCAGTACTTC
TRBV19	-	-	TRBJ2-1	CASKRESSYNEQFF	TGTGCCAGTAAACGGGAGAGCTCCTACAATGAGCAGTTCTTC
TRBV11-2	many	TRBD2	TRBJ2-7	CASRLAGSGLYEQYF	TGTGCCAGCAGATTAGCGGGGAGCGGACTCTACGAGCAGTACTTC
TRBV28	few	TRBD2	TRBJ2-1	CASSFKRRLAGPYNEQFF	TGTGCCAGCAGTTTCAAGCGTCGACTAGCGGGTCCCTACAATGAGCAGTTCTTC
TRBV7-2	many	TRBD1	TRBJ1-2	CASSPFGRRGRVGSYGYTF	TGTGCCAGCAGCCCATTTGGGCGGAGGGGGCGCGTGGGTTCCTATGGCTACACCTTC
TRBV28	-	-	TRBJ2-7	CASRRPWGGDYEQYF	TGTGCCAGCAGGCGCCCCTGGGGGGGCGATTACGAGCAGTACTTC
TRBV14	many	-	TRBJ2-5	CASSADPTDPLAHQETQYF	TGTGCCAGCAGCGCGGACCCTACGGATCCACTGGCGCACCAAGAGACCCAGTACTTC
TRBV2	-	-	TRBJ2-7	CASSGSRSSYEQYF	TGTGCCAGCAGTGGTAGTAGGTCTTCCTACGAGCAGTACTTC
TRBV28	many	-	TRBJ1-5	CASSTTRTDRKNQPQHF	TGTGCCAGCAGTACGACTAGAACGGACAGAAAGAATCAGCCCCAGCATTTT
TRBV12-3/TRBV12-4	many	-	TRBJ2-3	CASSLSGRTDTQYF	TGTGCCAGCAGTTTATCCGGCCGCACAGATACGCAGTATTTT
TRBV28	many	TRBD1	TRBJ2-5	CASSLPGQGDETQYF	TGTGCCAGCAGTTTGCCGGGACAGGGGGACGAGACCCAGTACTTC
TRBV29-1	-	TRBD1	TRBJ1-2	CSVDPKDRGQGYTF	TGCAGCGTTGATCCCAAGGACAGGGGGCAAGGCTACACCTTC
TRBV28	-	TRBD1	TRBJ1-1	CASSKRDRGRTEAFF	TGTGCCAGCAGTAAGAGGGACAGGGGTAGGACTGAAGCTTTCTTT
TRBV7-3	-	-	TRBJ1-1	CASSLLGGAEAFF	TGTGCCAGCAGCTTATTAGGGGGGGCTGAAGCTTTCTTT
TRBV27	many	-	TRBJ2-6	CASRPVVSGANVLTF	TGTGCCAGCAGACCCGTAGTCTCTGGGGCCAACGTCCTGACTTTC
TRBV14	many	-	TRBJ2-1	CASSQILTKGSYNEQFF	TGTGCCAGCAGCCAAATACTGACAAAAGGGTCCTACAATGAGCAGTTCTTC
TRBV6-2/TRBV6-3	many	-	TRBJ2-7	CASSYGGPVSYEQYF	TGTGCCAGCAGTTACGGGGGACCCGTAAGCTACGAGCAGTACTTC
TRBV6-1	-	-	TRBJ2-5	CASSERLLGETQYF	TGTGCCAGCAGTGAACGCCTCCTCGGGGAGACCCAGTACTTC
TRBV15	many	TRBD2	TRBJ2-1	CATSTAGGHYNEQFF	TGTGCCACCAGCACAGCGGGGGGGCATTACAATGAGCAGTTCTTC
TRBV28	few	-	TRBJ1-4	CASSFGGGREKLFF	TGTGCCAGCAGTTTTGGAGGGGGGAGAGAAAAACTGTTTTTT
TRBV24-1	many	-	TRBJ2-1	CATSDHTGYNEQFF	TGTGCCACCAGTGACCATACAGGGTACAATGAGCAGTTCTTC
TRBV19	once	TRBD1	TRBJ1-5	CASRTSDRAWNQPQHF	TGTGCCAGTAGAACCTCGGACAGGGCCTGGAATCAGCCCCAGCATTTT
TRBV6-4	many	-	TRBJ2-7	CASSEGTESEQYF	TGTGCCAGCAGTGAGGGGACGGAGAGCGAGCAGTACTTC
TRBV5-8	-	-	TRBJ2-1	CASGPSGPSYNEQFF	TGTGCCAGCGGACCCAGCGGGCCCTCCTACAATGAGCAGTTCTTC
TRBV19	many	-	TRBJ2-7	CASGGLTSGRPYEQYF	TGTGCCAGTGGAGGGCTGACAAGCGGGCGGCCCTACGAGCAGTACTTC
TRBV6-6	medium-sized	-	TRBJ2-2	CASSYVPGTGELFF	TGTGCCAGCAGTTATGTCCCAGGCACCGGGGAGCTGTTTTTT
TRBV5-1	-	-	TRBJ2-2	CASSLLGPTGELFF	TGCGCCAGCAGCTTGTTGGGCCCCACCGGGGAGCTGTTTTTT
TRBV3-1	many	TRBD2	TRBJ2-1	CASTSGVSYNEQFF	TGTGCCAGCACCAGCGGGGTCTCCTACAATGAGCAGTTCTTC
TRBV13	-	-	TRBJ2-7	CASSPGLFYEQYF	TGTGCCAGCAGCCCAGGACTATTCTACGAGCAGTACTTC
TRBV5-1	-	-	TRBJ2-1	CASSWSTNEQFF	TGCGCCAGCAGTTGGTCTACTAATGAGCAGTTCTTC
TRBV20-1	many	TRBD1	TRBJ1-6	CSARRQGADNSPLHF	TGCAGTGCTAGAAGACAGGGGGCCGATAATTCACCCCTCCACTTT
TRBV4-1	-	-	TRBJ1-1	CASSQDGQGPNTEAFF	TGCGCCAGCAGCCAAGATGGGCAGGGACCGAACACTGAAGCTTTCTTT